A selection of T cell receptor beta chains follows, all from one sample in a study of early T cells in non-severe SARS-CoV-2 infection. TCRdb itself ran the 5' RACE reads through MiXCR, one entry per CDR3 protein. Altogether tens of thousands of distinct CDR3 sequences are present, approximately 15% being singletons, with the ten largest covering roughly 6.4%. Sequencing used whole blood. These receptors were obtained from an adult who was a healthcare worker with PCR-confirmed SARS-CoV-2 infection or an uninfected control (not recorded which). CDR3s include the opening cysteine and the closing phenylalanine or tryptophan. A D gene is named only where the DNA matches it firmly. Clone size is not always given. Where it is, it says once, few, many or a class for expanded clones.

d_call clone_size v_call cdr3_aa
TRBD2 few TRBV20-1 CSAQGLAGVYEQYF
NA NA TRBV6-2/TRBV6-3 CASSYSIGGTSYEQYF
TRBD1 many TRBV19 CASSTTGAILGELFF
TRBD2 few TRBV12-3/TRBV12-4 CASRISGSRNNEQFF
TRBD1 few TRBV7-7 CASSLGTGNTGELFF
NA many TRBV3-1 CASSQDPGLGTDTQYF
NA few TRBV20-1 CSAKKDSRDEAFF
NA NA TRBV2 CASRPSYEQYF
NA few TRBV11-2 CASSLGRREKNTEAFF
TRBD1 few TRBV19 CASSIKRTGRNSNQPQHF
NA many TRBV10-2 CASSSMNSPLHF
NA NA TRBV29-1 CSVDSGWTQYF
NA NA TRBV5-1 CASSDGRNTEAFF
NA few TRBV15 CATSGGGSELVQHF
NA few TRBV5-1 CASSLAGGGTYGYTF
NA few TRBV20-1 CSARTETYQETQYF
NA few TRBV7-8 CASSLTGFFNNEQFF
TRBD2 NA TRBV19 CASTLGASGSTDTQYF
TRBD1 few TRBV7-9 CASSPKGWGQGYTGELFF
NA NA TRBV7-9 CASSWGVSTDTQYF
TRBD2 NA TRBV9 CASSPRGAGAGHNEQFF
NA NA TRBV7-9 CASSHRDPNYGYTF
TRBD2 NA TRBV27 CASSLSLLAGVRTGELFF
NA few TRBV7-8 CASSLLGTTEAFF
TRBD2 NA TRBV4-2 CASSQVGAGGGDEQFF
NA many TRBV7-9 CASSAQASSYEQYF
TRBD2 NA TRBV28 CASTRLATQETQYF
TRBD1 few TRBV12-3/TRBV12-4 CATLSTGTGRYNEQFF
NA few TRBV14 CASSLGQTSGETQYF
NA NA TRBV6-5 CASREGALNTGERFF
TRBD1 NA TRBV6-1 CASSDWDWTGDSYEQYF
NA few TRBV9 CASRGDNEQFF
TRBD1 NA TRBV6-6 CASSYTTGSNSPLHF
NA few TRBV9 CASSWAGREPQHF
NA many TRBV7-2 CASSFSGMNTEAFF